This TCR beta chain is drawn from a study of blood T cell repertoires in COVID-19. Study-level information: Sites across the United States, Italy and Spain contributed samples from acute and convalescent COVID-19. PBMCs, B-cell-depleted T cells, or T cells were the source of the cDNA or gDNA that made up the material.

Germline-derived CDR1 and CDR2 are SGHTA and FQGNSA. The J segment lost 0 bases and the V segment lost 5 bases, leaving 6 bases of the junction unmatched. There are 15 residues in the CDR3. Some clones are missing from TCRdb's copy, which holds only in-frame ones; the method was immunoSEQ multiplex PCR. The data hold approximately 210,000 clones, with around 84% observed a single time. J is TRBJ2-7 and V is TRBV7-2, with TRBD1 matching over 8 bases. The receptor was isolated from a woman older than 75 with COVID-19, enrolled during active disease. Sequencing used peripheral blood. The CDR3 loop is CASSPRTGSSYEQYF. CDR3 DNA: TGTGCCAGCAGCCCAAGGACAGGGAGCTCCTACGAGCAGTACTTC.